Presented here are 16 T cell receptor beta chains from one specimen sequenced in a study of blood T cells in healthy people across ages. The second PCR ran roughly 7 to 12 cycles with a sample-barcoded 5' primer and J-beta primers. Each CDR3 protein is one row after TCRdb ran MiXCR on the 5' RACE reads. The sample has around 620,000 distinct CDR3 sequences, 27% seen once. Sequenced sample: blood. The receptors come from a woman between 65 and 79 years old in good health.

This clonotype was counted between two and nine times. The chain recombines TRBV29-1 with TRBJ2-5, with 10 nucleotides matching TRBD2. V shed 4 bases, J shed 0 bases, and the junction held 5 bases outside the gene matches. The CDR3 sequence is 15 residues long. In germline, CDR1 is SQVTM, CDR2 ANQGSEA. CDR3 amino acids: CSVVYSGGYQETQYF. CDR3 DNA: TGCAGCGTTGTATATAGCGGGGGGTACCAAGAGACCCAGTACTTC.

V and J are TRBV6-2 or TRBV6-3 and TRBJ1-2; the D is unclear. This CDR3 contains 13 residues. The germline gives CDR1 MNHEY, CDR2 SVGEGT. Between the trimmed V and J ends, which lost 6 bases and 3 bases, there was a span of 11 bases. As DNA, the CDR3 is TGTGCCAGCAGCTTGCGGGCGGACTATGGCTACACCTTC. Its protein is CASSLRADYGYTF.

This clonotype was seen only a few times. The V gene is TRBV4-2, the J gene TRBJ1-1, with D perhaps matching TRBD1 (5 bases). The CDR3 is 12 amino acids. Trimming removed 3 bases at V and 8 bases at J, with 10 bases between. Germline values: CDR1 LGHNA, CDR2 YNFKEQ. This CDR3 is CASSHPGGEAFF. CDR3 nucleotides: TGTGCCAGCAGCCATCCCGGGGGAGAAGCTTTCTTT.

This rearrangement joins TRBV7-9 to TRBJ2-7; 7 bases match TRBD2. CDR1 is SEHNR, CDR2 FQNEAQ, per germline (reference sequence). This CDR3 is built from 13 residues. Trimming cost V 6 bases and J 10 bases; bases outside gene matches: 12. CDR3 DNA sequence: TGTGCCAGCAGTCGGGGGGAGGGATCGCGACAGTACTTC. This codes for CASSRGEGSRQYF.

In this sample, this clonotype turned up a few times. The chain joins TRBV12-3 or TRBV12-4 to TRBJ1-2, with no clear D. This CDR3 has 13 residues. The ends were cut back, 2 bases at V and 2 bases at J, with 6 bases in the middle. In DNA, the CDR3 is TGTGCCAGCAGTTTATCCTGGAACTATGGCTACACCTTC. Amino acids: CASSLSWNYGYTF.

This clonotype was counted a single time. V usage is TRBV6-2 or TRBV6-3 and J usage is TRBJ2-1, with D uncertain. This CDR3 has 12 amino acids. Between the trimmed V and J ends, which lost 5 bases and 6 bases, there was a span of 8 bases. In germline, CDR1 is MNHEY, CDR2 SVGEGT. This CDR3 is CASSRPVNEQFF. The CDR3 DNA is TGTGCCAGCAGTCGACCCGTCAATGAGCAGTTCTTC.

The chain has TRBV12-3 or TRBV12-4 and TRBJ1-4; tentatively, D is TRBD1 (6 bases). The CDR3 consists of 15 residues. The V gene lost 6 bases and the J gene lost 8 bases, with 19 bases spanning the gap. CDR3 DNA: TGTGCCAGCAGCCCTCCCCAGGGGTTACGGGAAAAACTGTTTTTT. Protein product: CASSPPQGLREKLFF.

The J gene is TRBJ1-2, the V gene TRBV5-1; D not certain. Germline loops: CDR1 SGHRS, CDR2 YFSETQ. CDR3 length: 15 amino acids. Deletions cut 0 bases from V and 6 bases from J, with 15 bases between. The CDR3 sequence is CASSLAHWTLHGYTF. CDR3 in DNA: TGCGCCAGCAGCTTGGCTCACTGGACCCTCCATGGCTACACCTTC.

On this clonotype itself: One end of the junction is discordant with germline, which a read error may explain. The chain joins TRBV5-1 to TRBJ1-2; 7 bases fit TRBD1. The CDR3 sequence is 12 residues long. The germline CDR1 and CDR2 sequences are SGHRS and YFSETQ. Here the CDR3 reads CASSGTAYGHTF. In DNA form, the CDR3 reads TGCGCCAGCAGCGGGACAGCCTATGGCCACACCTTC.

The CDR3 loop is CSAKPGTGGGEQYF. In nucleotides, the CDR3 is TGCAGTGCTAAACCCGGGACAGGAGGTGGCGAGCAGTACTTC. The V gene is TRBV20-1, the J gene TRBJ2-5; 8 positions agree with TRBD1. The end of the DNA is better explained by TRBJ2-7, so the J call may be wrong. The CDR3 sequence is 14 residues long. Per germline, CDR1 DFQATT and CDR2 SNEGSKA (reference sequence).

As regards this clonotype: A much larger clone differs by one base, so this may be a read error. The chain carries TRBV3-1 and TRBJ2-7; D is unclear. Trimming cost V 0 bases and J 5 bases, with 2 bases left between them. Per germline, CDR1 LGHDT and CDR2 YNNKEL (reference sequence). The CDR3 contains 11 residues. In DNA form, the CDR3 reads TGTGCCAGCAGCCAAGATCACGAGCAGTACTTC. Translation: CASSQDHEQYF.

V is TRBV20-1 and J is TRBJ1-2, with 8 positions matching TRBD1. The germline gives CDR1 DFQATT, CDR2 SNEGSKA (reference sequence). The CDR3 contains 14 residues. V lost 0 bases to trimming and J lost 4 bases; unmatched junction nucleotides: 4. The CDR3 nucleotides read TGCAGTGCTAGAGATCCAGGGGGCGCCTATGGCTACACCTTC. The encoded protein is CSARDPGGAYGYTF.

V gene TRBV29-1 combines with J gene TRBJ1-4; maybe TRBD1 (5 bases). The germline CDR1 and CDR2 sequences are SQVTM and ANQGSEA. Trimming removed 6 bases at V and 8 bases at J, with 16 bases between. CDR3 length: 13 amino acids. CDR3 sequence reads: CSVARGAGEKLFF. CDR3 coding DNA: TGCAGCGTGGCACGAGGGGCAGGAGAAAAACTGTTTTTT.

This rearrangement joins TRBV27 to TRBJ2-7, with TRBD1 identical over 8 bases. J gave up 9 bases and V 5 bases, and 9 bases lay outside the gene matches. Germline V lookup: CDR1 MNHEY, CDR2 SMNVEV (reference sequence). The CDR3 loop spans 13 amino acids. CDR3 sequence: CASSPGDRLRQYF. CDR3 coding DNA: TGTGCCAGCAGTCCGGGGGACAGGCTACGGCAGTACTTC.

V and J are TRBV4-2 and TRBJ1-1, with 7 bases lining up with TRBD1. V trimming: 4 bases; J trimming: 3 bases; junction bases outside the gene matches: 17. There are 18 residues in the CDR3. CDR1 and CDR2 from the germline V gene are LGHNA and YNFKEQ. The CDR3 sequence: CASSLSPETGRAYTEAFF. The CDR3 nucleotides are TGTGCCAGCAGCCTTTCCCCAGAGACAGGGAGGGCCTACACTGAAGCTTTCTTT.

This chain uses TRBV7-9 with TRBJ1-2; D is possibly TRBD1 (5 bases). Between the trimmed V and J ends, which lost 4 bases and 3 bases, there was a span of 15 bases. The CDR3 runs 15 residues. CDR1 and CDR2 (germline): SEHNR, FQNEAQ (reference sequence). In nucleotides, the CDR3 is TGTGCCAGCAGCTACCGGGACCTCGGGGACTATGGCTACACCTTC. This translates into CASSYRDLGDYGYTF.